This T cell receptor beta chain was captured by sequencing in a study of blood T cell repertoires in COVID-19. Study overall: Samples representing acute and convalescent COVID-19 were sourced from the United States, Italy and Spain. T cells, B-cell-depleted T cells, or PBMCs provided the cDNA or gDNA that served as material.

In the original workflow: Nucleated cell number was recorded as an estimate derived from reference gene primer amplification. TCRdb's table, derived via immunoSEQ multiplex PCR, lists solely in-frame clones and lacks some. The V and J calls and clone size were taken over from that table, and D and trimming were inferred from the DNA. This sample has some 220,000 clones, with 84% found just once. The J segment lost 5 bases and the V segment lost 0 bases, leaving 10 bases of the junction unmatched. The CDR3 spans 17 residues. This clonotype originated in a man in his forties or fifties with acute or convalescent COVID-19. The genes are TRBV23-1 and TRBJ1-5; 7 bases align to TRBD1. TRBV23-1 is an ORF, with its function uncertain. The sequenced sample was peripheral blood. Written as DNA, the CDR3 is TGCGCCAGCAGTCAATCTCTGGGACAGAGTTGCTATCAGCCCCAGCATTTT. It encodes CASSQSLGQSCYQPQHF.